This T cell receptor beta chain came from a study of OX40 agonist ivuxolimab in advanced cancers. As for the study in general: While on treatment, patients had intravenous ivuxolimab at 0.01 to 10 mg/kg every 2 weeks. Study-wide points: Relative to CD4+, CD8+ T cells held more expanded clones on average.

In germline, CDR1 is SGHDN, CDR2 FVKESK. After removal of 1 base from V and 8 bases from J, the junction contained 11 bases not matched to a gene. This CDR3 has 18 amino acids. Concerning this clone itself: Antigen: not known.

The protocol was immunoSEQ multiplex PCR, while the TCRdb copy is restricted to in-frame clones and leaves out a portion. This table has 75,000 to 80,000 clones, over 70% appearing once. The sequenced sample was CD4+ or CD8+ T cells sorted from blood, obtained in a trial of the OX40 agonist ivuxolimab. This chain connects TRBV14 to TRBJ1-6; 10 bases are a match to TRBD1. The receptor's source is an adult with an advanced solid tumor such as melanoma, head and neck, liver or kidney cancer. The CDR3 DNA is TGTGCCAGCAGCCAAGTCCTCGCGCGGACAGGGGGTTATTCACCCCTCCACTTT. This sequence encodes CASSQVLARTGGYSPLHF.